Listed below are T cell receptor beta chains from one sample, sequenced in a study of tissue T cells after allogeneic stem cell transplantation. Only in-frame clones appear in the TCRdb table, and some are missing; sequencing was by immunoSEQ multiplex PCR. In the table there are roughly 630 clones, around 66% of which are singletons. Sequences were derived from duodenal tissue, sampled at autopsy. The receptors here all came from a female patient aged 35 to 69 with steroid-refractory graft-versus-host disease after an allogeneic stem cell transplant. A share of the T cells may be of graft donor origin. CDR3s include the opening cysteine and the closing phenylalanine or tryptophan. Fields, in order: D gene, V gene, J gene, clone size, CDR3 protein, CDR3 DNA. The D gene is left open where the match is weak. Clone size, where shown, is once, few, many, or a class for clones that have expanded.

D: NA; V: TRBV4-1; J: TRBJ1-2; size: NA; CDR3: CASSPLQGYGYTF; DNA: TGCGCCAGCAGCCCTCTCCAGGGGTATGGCTACACCTTC
D: NA; V: TRBV6-5; J: TRBJ1-2; size: NA; CDR3: CASSLGGSGGYTF; DNA: TGTGCCAGCAGTCTAGGGGGGTCTGGCGGCTACACCTTC
D: NA; V: TRBV11-1; J: TRBJ1-2; size: once; CDR3: CASSLDAGEAYTF; DNA: TGTGCCAGCAGCTTAGATGCAGGGGAGGCATACACCTTC
D: TRBD2; V: TRBV19; J: TRBJ2-1; size: NA; CDR3: CASSAGLDYNEQFF; DNA: TGTGCCAGTAGTGCGGGACTAGACTACAATGAGCAGTTCTTC
D: TRBD1; V: TRBV6-5; J: TRBJ1-1; size: NA; CDR3: CASSLLDRGRAFF; DNA: TGTGCCAGCAGTCTGCTTGACAGGGGAAGGGCTTTCTTT
D: NA; V: TRBV7-9; J: TRBJ1-5; size: few; CDR3: CASSPTGPALLHF; DNA: TGTGCCAGCAGCCCTACTGGGCCCGCACTTTTGCATTTT
D: NA; V: TRBV6-4; J: TRBJ2-2; size: NA; CDR3: CASSDGDGHTGELFF; DNA: TGTGCCAGCAGTGACGGGGACGGGCACACCGGGGAGCTGTTTTTT
D: NA; V: TRBV7-2; J: TRBJ2-3; size: NA; CDR3: CASSLTGWTRDTQYF; DNA: TGTGCCAGCAGCTTAACAGGGTGGACTCGGGATACGCAGTATTTT
D: TRBD1; V: TRBV4-1; J: TRBJ1-6; size: once; CDR3: CASSQDDRANSPLHF; DNA: TGCGCCAGCAGCCAAGACGACAGGGCTAATTCACCCCTCCACTTT
D: TRBD1; V: TRBV7-2; J: TRBJ1-2; size: NA; CDR3: CASSLPLQGARNYGYTF; DNA: TGTGCCAGCAGCTTACCCTTACAGGGGGCGCGTAACTATGGCTACACCTTC
D: NA; V: TRBV7-9; J: TRBJ2-5; size: once; CDR3: CASSPPVGRETQYF; DNA: TGTGCCAGCAGCCCCCCTGTGGGGAGGGAGACCCAGTACTTC
D: NA; V: TRBV19; J: TRBJ2-7; size: NA; CDR3: CASQGGGYEQYF; DNA: TGTGCCAGCCAGGGGGGCGGCTACGAGCAGTACTTC
D: NA; V: TRBV15; J: TRBJ2-1; size: NA; CDR3: CATSRDATLQFF; DNA: TGTGCCACCAGCAGAGACGCCACCCTGCAGTTCTTC
D: NA; V: TRBV27; J: TRBJ2-7; size: NA; CDR3: CASSQASAYEQYF; DNA: TGTGCCAGCAGCCAAGCTAGCGCCTACGAGCAGTACTTC
D: NA; V: TRBV4-1; J: TRBJ1-5; size: NA; CDR3: CASSSRAGGSNQPQHF; DNA: TGCGCCAGCAGCTCAAGGGCCGGGGGTAGTAACCAGCCCCAGCATTTT
D: TRBD2; V: TRBV27; J: TRBJ2-3; size: NA; CDR3: CASSFRRGGDTQYF; DNA: TGTGCCAGCAGTTTCAGGCGGGGGGGAGATACGCAGTATTTT
D: TRBD2; V: TRBV11-2; J: TRBJ2-7; size: NA; CDR3: CASSSLAGGSYEQYF; DNA: TGTGCCAGCAGCTCACTAGCGGGGGGCTCCTACGAGCAGTACTTC